This TCR beta chain appears in the sequencing data of a study of CD8 T cells in ankylosing spondylitis. Findings and caveats of the study: Peripheral blood held disease-linked clones only at relatively low frequency, and these were CD8+. The authors reported significant enrichment of disease-linked clones in matched ankylosing spondylitis synovial fluid.

Germline assignment: CDR1 MDHEN and CDR2 SYDVKM. V lost 2 bases to trimming and J lost 5 bases, with 15 bases between them. The CDR3 is 15 amino acids. Library preparation for TCR beta used quantitative 5'-RACE with molecular barcodes. TCRdb re-derived calls from the 5' RACE reads in MiXCR, one entry per CDR3 protein. This repertoire shows around 39,000 distinct CDR3 sequences, 9.5% to 12% found once; its top ten account for 20% to 25%. This clonotype was counted between two and nine times. Its cognate antigen is unknown. Specimen: synovial fluid, either unsorted or a sorted T cell fraction (not recorded which). The clonotype originates from a male donor with ankylosing spondylitis. The rearrangement links TRBV28 to TRBJ1-1; D unresolved. The CDR3 sequence is CASSLRLPEITEAFF. DNA of the CDR3: TGTGCCAGCAGTTTAAGGTTACCGGAGATAACTGAAGCTTTCTTT.